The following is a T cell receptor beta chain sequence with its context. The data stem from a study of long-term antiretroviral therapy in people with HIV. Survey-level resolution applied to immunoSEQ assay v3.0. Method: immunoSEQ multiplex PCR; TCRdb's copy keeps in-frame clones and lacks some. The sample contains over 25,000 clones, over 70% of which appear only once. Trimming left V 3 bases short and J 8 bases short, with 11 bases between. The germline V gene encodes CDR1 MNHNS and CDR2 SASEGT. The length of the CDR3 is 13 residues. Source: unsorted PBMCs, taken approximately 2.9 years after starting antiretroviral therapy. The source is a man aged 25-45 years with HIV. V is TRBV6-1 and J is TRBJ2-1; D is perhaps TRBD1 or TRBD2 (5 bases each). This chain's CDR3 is CASSDKGDDEQFF. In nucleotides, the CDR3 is TGTGCCAGCAGTGATAAAGGGGACGATGAGCAGTTCTTC.